This TCR beta chain comes out of a study of identical twins. The CDR3 runs 10 residues. Germline loops: CDR1 SQVTM, CDR2 ANQGSEA. This clonotype turned up a few times. What it binds is unknown. At one end, the junction sequence differs from germline, possibly due to a read error. One entry per CDR3 protein results from TCRdb running MiXCR on the 5' RACE reads. This sample has 250,000 or so distinct CDR3 sequences, with 6.5% to 9.5% found just once. Findings of the study overall: Abundant cord blood beta clonotypes carried fewer insertions; memory repertoires showed none.

The same sample was also used in a study of yellow fever vaccine responses in identical twins.

The V and J genes are TRBV29-1 and TRBJ2-5; D not resolved. The receptor was isolated from a woman between 18 and 30 years old in good health. Sequencing was done on a sample of CD8+ T cells sorted from blood. Here the CDR3 DNA reads TGCAGCGTGGACCACGAGACCCAGTACTTC. Translated: CSVDHETQYF.